Included here is one T cell receptor beta chain sequence, with context. As yet, its antigen is unknown. This entry is derived from a study of T cell responses to AZD1222 COVID-19 vaccine. Study-wide results and limits: In a largely white British group with more females than males, clonal diversity was possibly underestimated.

Per the germline V gene, CDR1 is LNHNV and CDR2 is YYDKDF (reference sequence). With 0 bases removed from V and 8 bases from J, the gap between germline ends came to 16 bases. There are 15 residues in the CDR3. Method: immunoSEQ multiplex PCR; TCRdb's copy keeps in-frame clones and lacks some. This sample has roughly 100,000 clones, with under 95% found just once. The chain is built from TRBV15 and TRBJ1-2; D gene ambiguous. Here the sequenced sample was peripheral blood, taken on day 0 of AZD1222 vaccination. This TCR came from an adult in good health. The CDR3 loop reads CATSRETGDPYGYTF. Written as DNA, the CDR3 is TGTGCCACCAGCAGAGAGACGGGAGACCCATACGGCTACACCTTC.